This TCR beta chain was sequenced in a study of T cell changes during pregnancy in multiple sclerosis. Germline V CDR1 and CDR2: LNHDA, SQIVND (reference sequence). V gave up 5 bases and J gave up 7 bases; unmatched junction bases: 3. The CDR3 loop spans 15 amino acids. Sequencing used immunoSEQ multiplex PCR; TCRdb keeps in-frame clones, though not all of them. The sample comprises under 45,000 clones, roughly 93% of which are singletons, and around 4.5% rests with the top ten. This sequence joins TRBV19 and TRBJ2-2, with 14 bases lining up with TRBD2. This receptor was obtained from a female donor in good health, enrolled as a control in a pregnancy study. The starting material was peripheral blood, obtained in the second trimester of pregnancy. CDR3 protein: CASSGLAGGVGELFF. The CDR3 DNA reads as TGTGCCAGTAGTGGACTAGCGGGAGGCGTCGGGGAGCTGTTTTTT.